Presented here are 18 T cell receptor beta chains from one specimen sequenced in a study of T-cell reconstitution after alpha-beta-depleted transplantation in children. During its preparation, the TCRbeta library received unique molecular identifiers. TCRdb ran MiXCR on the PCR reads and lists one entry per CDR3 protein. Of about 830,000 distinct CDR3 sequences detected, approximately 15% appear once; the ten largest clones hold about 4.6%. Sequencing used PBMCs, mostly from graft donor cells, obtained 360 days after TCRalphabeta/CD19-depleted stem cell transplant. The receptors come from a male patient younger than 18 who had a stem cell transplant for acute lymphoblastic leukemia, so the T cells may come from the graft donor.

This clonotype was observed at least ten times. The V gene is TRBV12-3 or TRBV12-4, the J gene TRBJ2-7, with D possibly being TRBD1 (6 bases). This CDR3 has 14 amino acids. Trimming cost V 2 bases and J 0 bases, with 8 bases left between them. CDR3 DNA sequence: TGTGCCAGCAGTTTAAGGACAGTCTCCTACGAGCAGTACTTC. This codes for CASSLRTVSYEQYF.

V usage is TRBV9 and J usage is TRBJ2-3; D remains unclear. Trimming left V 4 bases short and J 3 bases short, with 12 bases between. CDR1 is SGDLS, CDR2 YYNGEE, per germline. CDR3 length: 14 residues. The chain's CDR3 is CASSSRPWTDTQYF. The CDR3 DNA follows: TGTGCCAGCAGCTCCCGACCCTGGACAGATACGCAGTATTTT. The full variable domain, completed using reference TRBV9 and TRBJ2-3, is DSGVTQTPKHLITATGQRVTLRCSPRSGDLSVYWYQQSLDQGLQFLIQYYNGEERAKGNILERFSAQQFPDLHSELNLSSLELGDSALYFCASSSRPWTDTQYFGPGTRLTVL.

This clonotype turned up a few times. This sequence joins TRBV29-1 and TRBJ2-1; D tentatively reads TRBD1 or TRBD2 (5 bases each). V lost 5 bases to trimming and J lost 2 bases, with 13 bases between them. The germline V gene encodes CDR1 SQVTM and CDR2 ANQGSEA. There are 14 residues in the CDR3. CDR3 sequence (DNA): TGCAGCGTTCGGGGCGGGTCGACCTACAATGAGCAGTTCTTC. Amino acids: CSVRGGSTYNEQFF.

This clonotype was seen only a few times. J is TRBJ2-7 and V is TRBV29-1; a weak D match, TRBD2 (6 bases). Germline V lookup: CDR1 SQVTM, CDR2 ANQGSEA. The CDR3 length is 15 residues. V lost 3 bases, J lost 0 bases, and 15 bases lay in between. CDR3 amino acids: CSVDWTGGASYEQYF. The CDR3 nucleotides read TGCAGCGTTGACTGGACGGGCGGGGCCTCCTACGAGCAGTACTTC.

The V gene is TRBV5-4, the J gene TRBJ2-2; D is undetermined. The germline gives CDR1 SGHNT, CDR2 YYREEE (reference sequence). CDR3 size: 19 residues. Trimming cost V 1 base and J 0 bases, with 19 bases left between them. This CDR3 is CASSLWLRVLGANTGELFF. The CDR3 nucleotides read TGTGCCAGCAGCTTGTGGCTCCGGGTCCTAGGAGCGAACACCGGGGAGCTGTTTTTT. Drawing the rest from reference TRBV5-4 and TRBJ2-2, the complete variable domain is ETGVTQSPTHLIKTRGQQVTLRCSSQSGHNTVSWYQQALGQGPQFIFQYYREEENGRGNFPPRFSGLQFPNYSSELNVNALELDDSALYLCASSLWLRVLGANTGELFFGEGSRLTVL.

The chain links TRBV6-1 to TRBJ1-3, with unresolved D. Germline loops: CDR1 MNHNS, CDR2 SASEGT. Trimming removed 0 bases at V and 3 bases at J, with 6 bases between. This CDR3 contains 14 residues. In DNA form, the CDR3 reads TGTGCCAGCAGTGAAGCGTCCGATGGAAACACCATATATTTT. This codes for CASSEASDGNTIYF.

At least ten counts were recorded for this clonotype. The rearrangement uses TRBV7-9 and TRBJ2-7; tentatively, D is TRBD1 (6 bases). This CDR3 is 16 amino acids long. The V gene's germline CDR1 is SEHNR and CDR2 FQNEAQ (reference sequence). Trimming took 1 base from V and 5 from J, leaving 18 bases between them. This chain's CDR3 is CASSLVSWKGTHEQYF. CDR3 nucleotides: TGTGCCAGCAGCTTAGTGAGTTGGAAAGGGACACACGAGCAGTACTTC.

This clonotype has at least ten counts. CDR3 nucleotides: TGTGCCAGCAGCTTAGTGAGGGAGCAGTACTTC. It translates to CASSLVREQYF. The V call is TRBV11-2, the J call TRBJ2-7; D unclear. The CDR3 contains 11 residues. The V and J ends lost 1 base and 7 bases respectively, with 5 bases between them. Germline-derived CDR1 and CDR2 are SGHAT and FQNNGV.

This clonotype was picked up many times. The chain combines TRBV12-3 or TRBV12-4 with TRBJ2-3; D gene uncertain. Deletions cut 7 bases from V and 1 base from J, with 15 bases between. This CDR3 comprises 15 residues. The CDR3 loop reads CASTPPHTRTDTQYF. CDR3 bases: TGTGCCAGCACTCCCCCGCACACACGCACAGATACGCAGTATTTT.

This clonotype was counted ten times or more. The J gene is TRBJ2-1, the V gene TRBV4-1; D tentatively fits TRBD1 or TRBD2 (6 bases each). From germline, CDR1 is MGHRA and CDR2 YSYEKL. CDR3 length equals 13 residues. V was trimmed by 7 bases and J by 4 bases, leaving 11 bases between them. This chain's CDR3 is CASTGAGYNEQFF. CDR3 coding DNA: TGCGCCAGCACAGGGGCGGGGTACAATGAGCAGTTCTTC.

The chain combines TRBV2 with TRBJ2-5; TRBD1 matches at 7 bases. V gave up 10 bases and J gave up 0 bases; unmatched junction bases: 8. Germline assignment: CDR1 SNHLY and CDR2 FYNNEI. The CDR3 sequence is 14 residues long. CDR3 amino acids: CANSDRSYQETQYF. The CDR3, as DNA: TGTGCCAACTCGGACAGGTCGTACCAAGAGACCCAGTACTTC.

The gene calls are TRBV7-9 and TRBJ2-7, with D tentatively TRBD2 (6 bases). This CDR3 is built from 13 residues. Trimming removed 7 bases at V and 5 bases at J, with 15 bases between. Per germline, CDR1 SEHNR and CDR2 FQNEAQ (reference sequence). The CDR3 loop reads CASTYDSGDEQYF. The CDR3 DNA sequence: TGTGCCAGCACCTACGACTCGGGGGACGAGCAGTACTTC.

CDR3 sequence reads: CASNRGPNRDNEQYF. The CDR3 DNA follows: TGTGCCAGCAATAGGGGCCCGAACCGGGACAACGAGCAGTACTTC. The gene calls are TRBV27 and TRBJ2-7, with TRBD1 as a possible D gene (6 bases). The germline gives CDR1 MNHEY, CDR2 SMNVEV (reference sequence). V was shortened by 7 bases and J by 5 bases, with 21 bases between the two germline ends. The CDR3 has 15 amino acids.

CDR3 DNA sequence: TGCGCCAGCAGCCAAGGCTGGACAGCCGGAAATCAGCCCCAGCATTTT. Translating gives CASSQGWTAGNQPQHF. The rearrangement links TRBV4-1 to TRBJ1-5; possibly TRBD1 for D (6 bases). From germline, CDR1 is MGHRA and CDR2 YSYEKL. Trimming stripped 1 base from V and 4 bases from J, with 14 bases between. CDR3 size: 16 residues.

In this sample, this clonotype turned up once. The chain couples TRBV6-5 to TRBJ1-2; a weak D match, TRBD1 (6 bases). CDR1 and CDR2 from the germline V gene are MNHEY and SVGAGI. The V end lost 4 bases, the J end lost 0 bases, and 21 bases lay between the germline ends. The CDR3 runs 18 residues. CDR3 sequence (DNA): TGTGCCAGCAGTTTACGAGACCCCGGGACACTGACTAACTATGGCTACACCTTC. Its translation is CASSLRDPGTLTNYGYTF.

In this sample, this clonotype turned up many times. The CDR3 DNA sequence: TGTGCCAGCAGCTTAGGCGGGAGGTTGGAGCTGTTTTTT. Its protein is CASSLGGRLELFF. The chain combines TRBV7-8 with TRBJ2-2; TRBD2 aligns across 8 bases. There are 13 residues in the CDR3. With V trimmed by 1 base and J by 10 bases, 2 bases remained unmatched. Germline CDR1 is SGHVS and CDR2 is FQNEAQ.

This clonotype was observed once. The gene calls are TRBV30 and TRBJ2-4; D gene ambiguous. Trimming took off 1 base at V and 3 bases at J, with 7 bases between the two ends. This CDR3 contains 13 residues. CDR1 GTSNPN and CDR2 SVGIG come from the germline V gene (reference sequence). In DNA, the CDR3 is TGTGCCTGGAGTGCTACGAGCAAAAACATTCAGTACTTC. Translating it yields CAWSATSKNIQYF.

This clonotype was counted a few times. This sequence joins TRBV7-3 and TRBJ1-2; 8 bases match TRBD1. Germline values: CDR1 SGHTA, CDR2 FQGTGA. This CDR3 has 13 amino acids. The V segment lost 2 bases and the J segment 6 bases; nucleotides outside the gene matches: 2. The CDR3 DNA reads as TGTGCCAGCAGCTTAGGGGACAGGAATGGCTACACCTTC. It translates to CASSLGDRNGYTF. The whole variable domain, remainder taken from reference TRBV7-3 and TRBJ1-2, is GAGVSQTPSNKVTEKGKYVELRCDPISGHTALYWYRQSLGQGPEFLIYFQGTGAADDSGLPNDRFFAVRPEGSVSTLKIQRTERGDSAVYLCASSLGDRNGYTFGSGTRLTVV.